In its sample, the clone carrying this TCR beta chain was seen a few times. Losses at the gene ends were 0 bases for V and 4 bases for J; bases not matched to a gene: 3. The CDR3 length is 15 residues. Looked up from germline, CDR1 is SGHAT and CDR2 is FQNNGV. From RNA transcripts, TCR beta CDR3 regions were amplified. HTBI primers were used for first-round RT-PCR of the TCR CDR3. Each CDR3 protein is one row after TCRdb ran MiXCR on the multiplex PCR reads. Of about 600,000 distinct CDR3 sequences listed, more than 15% are singletons. Ophthalmopathy patients had moderate-to-severe active disease, CAS ≥3, NOSPECS ≥4, and disease duration under 3 months. Uncontrolled infection, other autoimmune disease, pregnancy or lactation led to exclusion. Diagnoses were made from clinical symptoms, serum measures (thyroxine and TRAb), thyroid ultrasound and orbital computed tomography. These data originate in a study of T cells in Graves' hyperthyroidism and ophthalmopathy.

The TCR was taken from a woman aged 35 to 49 with Graves' ophthalmopathy. The specimen sequenced was blood. This rearrangement joins TRBV11-2 to TRBJ2-1; 7 positions agree with TRBD1. CDR3 sequence reads: CASSLDEGAYNEQFF. Here the CDR3 DNA reads TGTGCCAGCAGCTTAGACGAGGGGGCTTACAATGAGCAGTTCTTC.